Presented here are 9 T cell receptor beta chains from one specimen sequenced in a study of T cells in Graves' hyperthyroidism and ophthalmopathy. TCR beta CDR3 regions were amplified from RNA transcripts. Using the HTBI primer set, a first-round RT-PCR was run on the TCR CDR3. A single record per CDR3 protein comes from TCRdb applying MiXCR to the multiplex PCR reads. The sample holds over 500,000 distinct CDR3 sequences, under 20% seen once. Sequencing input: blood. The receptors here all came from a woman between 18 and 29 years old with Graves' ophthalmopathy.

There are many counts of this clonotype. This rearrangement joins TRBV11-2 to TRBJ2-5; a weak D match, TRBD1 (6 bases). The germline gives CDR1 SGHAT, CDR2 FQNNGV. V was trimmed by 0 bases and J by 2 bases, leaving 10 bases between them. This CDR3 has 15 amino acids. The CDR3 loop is CASSLEGADQETQYF. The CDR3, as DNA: TGTGCCAGCAGCTTAGAGGGGGCAGATCAAGAGACCCAGTACTTC.

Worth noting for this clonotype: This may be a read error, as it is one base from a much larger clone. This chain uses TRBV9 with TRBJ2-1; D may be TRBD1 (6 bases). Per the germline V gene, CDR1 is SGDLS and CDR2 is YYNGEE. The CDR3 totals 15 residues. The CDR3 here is CASSVGSGVYNEQCF. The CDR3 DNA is TGTGCCAGCAGCGTTGGGTCAGGGGTGTACAATGAGCAGTGCTTC.

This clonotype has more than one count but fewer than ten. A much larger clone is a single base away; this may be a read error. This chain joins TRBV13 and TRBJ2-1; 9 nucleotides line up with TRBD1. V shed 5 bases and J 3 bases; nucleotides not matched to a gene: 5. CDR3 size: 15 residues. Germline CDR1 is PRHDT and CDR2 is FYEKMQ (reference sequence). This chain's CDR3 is CASSADRGFYNEQFF. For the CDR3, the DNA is TGTGCCAGCAGCGCCGACAGGGGGTTCTACAATGAGCAGTTCTTC.

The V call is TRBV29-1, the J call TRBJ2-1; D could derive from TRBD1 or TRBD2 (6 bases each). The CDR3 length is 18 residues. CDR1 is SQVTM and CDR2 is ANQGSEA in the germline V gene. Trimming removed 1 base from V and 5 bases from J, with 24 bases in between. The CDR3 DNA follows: TGCAGCGTTGAAGTGCCCCGGGGGCAGGGCCCTCGGGACAATGAGCAGTTCTTC. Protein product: CSVEVPRGQGPRDNEQFF.

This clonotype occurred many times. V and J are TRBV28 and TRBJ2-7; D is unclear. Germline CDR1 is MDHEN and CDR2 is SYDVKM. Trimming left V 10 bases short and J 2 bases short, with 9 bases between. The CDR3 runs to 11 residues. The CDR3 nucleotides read TGTGCCACCCAAAGCCCCTACGAGCAGTACTTC. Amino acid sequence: CATQSPYEQYF.

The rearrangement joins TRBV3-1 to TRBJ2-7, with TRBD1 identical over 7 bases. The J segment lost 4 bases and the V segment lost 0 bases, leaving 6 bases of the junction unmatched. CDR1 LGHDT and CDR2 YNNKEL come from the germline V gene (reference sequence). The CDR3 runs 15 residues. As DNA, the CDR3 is TGTGCCAGCAGCCAAGATGAGACACAGGGGTACGAGCAGTACTTC. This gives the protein CASSQDETQGYEQYF.

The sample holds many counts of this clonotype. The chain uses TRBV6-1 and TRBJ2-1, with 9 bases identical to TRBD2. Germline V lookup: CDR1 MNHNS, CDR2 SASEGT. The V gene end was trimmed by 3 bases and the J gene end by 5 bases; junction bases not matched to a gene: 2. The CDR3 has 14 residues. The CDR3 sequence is CASSDAGGHNEQFF. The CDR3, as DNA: TGTGCCAGCAGTGACGCGGGGGGGCACAATGAGCAGTTCTTC.

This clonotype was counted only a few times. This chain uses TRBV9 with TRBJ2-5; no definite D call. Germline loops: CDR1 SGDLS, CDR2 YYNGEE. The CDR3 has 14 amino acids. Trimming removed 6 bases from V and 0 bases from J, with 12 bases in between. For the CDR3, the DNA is TGTGCCAGCACCGCAGGACCCAACCAAGAGACCCAGTACTTC. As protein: CASTAGPNQETQYF.

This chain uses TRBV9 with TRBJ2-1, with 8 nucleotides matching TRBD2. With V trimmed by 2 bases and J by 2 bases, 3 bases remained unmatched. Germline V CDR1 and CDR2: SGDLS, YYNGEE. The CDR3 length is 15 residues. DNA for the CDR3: TGTGCCAGCAGCGTCGGTAGCGGGACCTACAATGAGCAGTTCTTC. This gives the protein CASSVGSGTYNEQFF.